The text below deals with one TCR beta chain. Its specific antigen is unknown. There are no base qualities to consult, and no much larger clone falls within one base. The junction shows trimming of 4 bases on V and 7 bases on J, and the gene matches do not reach 15 bases of it. The CDR3 spans 17 residues, from the cysteine through the phenylalanine. Of all the DNA, just the CDR3 is kept, 51 bases in frame from base 1. CDR1 is given as MNHEY and CDR2 as SVGEGT, both from the germline V gene. The data were obtained in a study of blood T cell repertoires in COVID-19 (TCRdb year 2020). Background for the entire study: The collaborator samples originated in the United States, Italy and Spain and spanned the acute and convalescent phases of COVID-19. Subjects who had been exposed to COVID-19, were actively infected with it, or had recovered from it provided the deeply sampled blood TCRbeta repertoires that made up the dataset. The prospective study material was composed of cDNA or gDNA derived from T cells, B-cell-depleted T cells, or PBMCs. A freely available public database, intended as a resource for researchers studying the immune response to SARS-CoV-2, is where the repertoires were released. Sample metadata almost always included a de-identified subject ID, COVID-19 status, age in years and sex. Samples were obtained from the ongoing ImmuneRACE study (first 160 participants) and from over 1,000 subjects provided by 6 global collaborators. Where HLA class I and class II types were available, the types were taken from metadata supplied by the sample provider, not from assay-based typing. The research as a whole found: How much clinical and demographic metadata was included differed by source and by participant, and the metadata was provided uncurated.

TCRbeta CDR3 regions were amplified from genomic DNA by means of the immunoSEQ Assay, a bias-controlled multiplex PCR. In the authors' own workflow: Within the assay, amplification of reference gene primers was used to estimate how many nucleated cells each sample contained. To quantify the absolute abundance of each unique TCRbeta CDR3 rearrangement, sequence reads were collapsed and filtered. For each sample, productive Simpson clonality was calculated by taking the square root of Simpson's diversity index across productive rearrangements. Here the immuneACCESS table is served through TCRdb, limited to in-frame sequences with V and J called. Missing clones are a known gap in these copies; in checked studies unresolved V genes cover under half, and the rest lacks a known reason. The DNA was the basis for D and trimming; V, J and clone size are from that table. The sample table contains roughly 260,000 clones; only one count was recorded for roughly 84% of them. Less than 4% of the sample is taken by the ten largest.

Whole blood was collected in K2EDTA tubes by collaborating institutions according to the institutions' own protocols. Collaborator samples were shipped for TCRbeta analysis as frozen whole blood, isolated PBMCs, or DNA extracted from either sample type. The chain joins TRBV6-2 or TRBV6-3 to TRBJ2-1; the junction holds 8 bases that match TRBD2. Sequenced: peripheral blood. This receptor was obtained from a woman aged 18 to 35 with acute or convalescent COVID-19. The sequenced DNA: TGTGCCAGCAGTTTAAACGCAGCGGGAGTCTTCTGGAATGAGCAGTTCTTC. Protein translation: CASSLNAAGVFWNEQFF.